This entry lists 29 T cell receptor beta chains sequenced from one sample in a study of blood T cell repertoires in COVID-19. Generated by immunoSEQ multiplex PCR, the TCRdb table keeps only in-frame clones and is missing some. The table shows approximately 66,000 clones, with roughly 90% occurring only once. Sequencing was performed on peripheral blood. All receptors derive from a woman aged 45-59 years with active or convalescent COVID-19.

The chain couples TRBV29-1 to TRBJ2-7; TRBD2 aligns across 7 bases. The length of the CDR3 is 16 residues. CDR1 and CDR2 from the germline V gene are SQVTM and ANQGSEA. With 1 base clipped from V and 0 bases from J, the junction kept 9 bases outside the gene matches. CDR3 DNA sequence: TGCAGCGTTGAAGTTTTCGGGACTAAACCCTCCTACGAGCAGTACTTC. Translated, it gives CSVEVFGTKPSYEQYF.

CDR3 DNA sequence: TGTGCCAGCAGCCAAGATACGGGGGTTGAATACAATGAGCAGTTCTTC. Its translation: CASSQDTGVEYNEQFF. The chain couples TRBV3-1 (or the pseudogene TRBV3-2) to TRBJ2-1, with D possibly being TRBD2 (6 bases). Germline lookup yields CDR1 LGHDT and CDR2 YNNKEL (reference sequence). The CDR3 sequence is 16 residues long. Trimming stripped 0 bases from V and 4 bases from J, with 13 bases between.

The gene calls are TRBV27 and TRBJ2-5, with 8 bases fitting TRBD2. This CDR3 is 15 amino acids long. Germline V gene sequence: CDR1 MNHEY, CDR2 SMNVEV (reference sequence). With V trimmed by 2 bases and J by 2 bases, 4 bases remained unmatched. CDR3 nucleotides: TGTGCCAGCAGTTTAGGGAGCGGGGGACAAGAGACCCAGTACTTC. Its translation: CASSLGSGGQETQYF.

This clone was recorded only once. The J gene is TRBJ2-4, the V gene TRBV2; TRBD1 matches at 9 bases. V dropped 1 base and J dropped 0; count of bases not matched to a gene: 4. The germline CDR1 and CDR2 sequences are SNHLY and FYNNEI. This CDR3 is built from 17 residues. This chain's CDR3 is CASSEGNRGPAKNIQYF. CDR3 sequence (DNA): TGTGCCAGCAGTGAAGGTAACAGGGGGCCAGCCAAAAACATTCAGTACTTC. Combining the CDR3 with reference TRBV2 and TRBJ2-4 gives the whole variable domain EPEVTQTPSHQVTQMGQEVILRCVPISNHLYFYWYRQILGQKVEFLVSFYNNEISEKSEIFDDQFSVERPDGSNFTLKIRSTKLEDSAMYFCASSEGNRGPAKNIQYFGAGTRLSVL.

This chain uses TRBV6-5 with TRBJ1-2, with 7 positions matching TRBD1. The CDR3 runs to 14 residues. The germline CDR1 and CDR2 sequences are MNHEY and SVGAGI. Trimming cost V 6 bases and J 4 bases; bases outside gene matches: 8. This CDR3 reads CASRSPGTVYGYTF. CDR3 in DNA: TGTGCCAGCAGGTCGCCCGGGACAGTCTATGGCTACACCTTC.

By share of the sample, this clone is medium-sized. The V call is TRBV9, the J call TRBJ1-2, with TRBD1 matching 9 bases. The CDR3 runs to 14 residues. Germline values: CDR1 SGDLS, CDR2 YYNGEE. V was pared by 0 bases and J by 6 bases, with 3 bases of the junction left unmatched. The CDR3 DNA sequence: TGTGCCAGCAGCGTAGAGTGGGACAGGGATGGCTACACCTTC. Amino acids: CASSVEWDRDGYTF.

CDR3 DNA: TGTGCCAGCAGCTTAGAGTTGGGGGGTGACACTGAAGCTTTCTTT. Protein sequence: CASSLELGGDTEAFF. The chain recombines TRBV7-8 with TRBJ1-1; maybe TRBD1 (5 bases). CDR1 SGHVS and CDR2 FQNEAQ come from the germline V gene. CDR3 length: 15 residues. V shed 1 base and J shed 3 bases, with 12 bases lying between them.

V is TRBV2 and J is TRBJ2-7, with 7 nucleotides matching TRBD1. The CDR3 covers 15 residues. The V and J ends lost 3 bases and 2 bases, in that order; junction bases with no gene match: 7. CDR1 is SNHLY and CDR2 is FYNNEI in the germline V gene. CDR3 protein: CASSDRTGPPYEQYF. CDR3 nucleotides: TGTGCCAGCAGTGATCGGACAGGTCCTCCCTACGAGCAGTACTTC. The variable domain in full, completed from reference TRBV2 and TRBJ2-7, reads EPEVTQTPSHQVTQMGQEVILRCVPISNHLYFYWYRQILGQKVEFLVSFYNNEISEKSEIFDDQFSVERPDGSNFTLKIRSTKLEDSAMYFCASSDRTGPPYEQYFGPGTRLTVT.

The chain couples TRBV30 to TRBJ1-1; perhaps TRBD1 as D (5 bases). This CDR3 spans 14 amino acids. Per germline, CDR1 GTSNPN and CDR2 SVGIG (reference sequence). The V gene lost 3 bases and the J gene lost 1 base, with 12 bases spanning the gap. In nucleotides, the CDR3 is TGTGCCTGGAGCCCCGGGGGATGGAACACTGAAGCTTTCTTT. It codes for CAWSPGGWNTEAFF.

The chain recombines TRBV19 with TRBJ2-1; D uncertain. The CDR3 consists of 13 residues. V was pared by 5 bases and J by 4 bases, with 9 bases between. The germline CDR1 and CDR2 sequences are LNHDA and SQIVND (reference sequence). For the CDR3, the DNA is TGTGCCAGTAGTTTAGTACTATACAATGAGCAGTTCTTC. Protein sequence: CASSLVLYNEQFF.

The rearrangement links TRBV29-1 to TRBJ2-5; D is possibly TRBD2 (6 bases). CDR3 size: 11 residues. Germline V gene lookup returns CDR1 SQVTM and CDR2 ANQGSEA. V was pared by 3 bases and J by 4 bases, with 6 bases between. In nucleotides, the CDR3 is TGCAGCGTTGACGGGGGAGAGACCCAGTACTTC. Translated: CSVDGGETQYF.

This chain links TRBV3-1 (or the pseudogene TRBV3-2) with TRBJ1-1; 9 bases agree with TRBD1. This CDR3 region has 15 residues. J lost 1 base, V lost 1 base, and 1 base had no gene match. The germline V gene encodes CDR1 LGHDT and CDR2 YNNKEL (reference sequence). CDR3: CASSQAGQGNTEAFF. The CDR3 DNA reads TGTGCCAGCAGCCAAGCGGGACAGGGGAACACTGAAGCTTTCTTT.

The chain combines TRBV7-9 with TRBJ1-2, with 9 bases aligning to TRBD1. This CDR3 has 16 residues. V shed 3 bases, J shed 2 bases, and the junction held 7 bases outside the gene matches. CDR1 is SEHNR and CDR2 is FQNEAQ in the germline V gene (reference sequence). As DNA, the CDR3 is TGTGCCAGCAGCTTTTCGACAGGGGGGAAAAACTATGGCTACACCTTC. As protein: CASSFSTGGKNYGYTF.

The chain carries TRBV19 and TRBJ1-1; weak D call: TRBD1 (5 bases). There are 12 residues in the CDR3. CDR1 and CDR2 from the germline V gene are LNHDA and SQIVND (reference sequence). Trimming removed 8 bases at V and 6 bases at J, with 13 bases between. The CDR3 nucleotides are TGTGCCAGTGCCACAACGGGGGCTGAAGCTTTCTTT. Translated: CASATTGAEAFF.

This sequence joins TRBV5-8 and TRBJ2-5; TRBD2 aligns across 10 bases. V was pared by 1 base and J by 4 bases, with 10 bases of the junction left unmatched. Germline loops: CDR1 SGHTS, CDR2 YDEGEE. The CDR3 totals 17 residues. CDR3 nucleotide sequence: TGTGCCAGCAGCTTGTGGCTAGCGGGAGATTGGGGAGAGACCCAGTACTTC. Amino acids: CASSLWLAGDWGETQYF.

The gene calls are TRBV19 and TRBJ1-2; 7 nucleotides align to TRBD1. CDR1 is LNHDA, CDR2 SQIVND, per germline (reference sequence). J gave up 7 bases and V 4 bases, and 6 bases lay outside the gene matches. The CDR3 runs to 13 residues. CDR3 loop: CASSKLQGPGYTF. The DNA of the CDR3 is TGTGCCAGTAGTAAGTTACAGGGGCCTGGCTACACCTTC.

The rearrangement uses TRBV6-1 and TRBJ2-1; no definite D call. V was cut by 3 bases and J by 0 bases, with 12 bases left in between. There are 16 residues in the CDR3. The germline V gene has CDR1 MNHNS and CDR2 SASEGT. In nucleotides, the CDR3 is TGTGCCAGCAGTGAGACTTCCGCGAGCTCCTACAATGAGCAGTTCTTC. It is translated as CASSETSASSYNEQFF.

This chain joins TRBV9 and TRBJ2-1, with D hard to call. In germline, CDR1 is SGDLS, CDR2 YYNGEE. V was pared by 4 bases and J by 0 bases, with 26 bases between. The CDR3 contains 20 residues. CDR3 in amino acids: CASSPPAPRMWVSSYNEQFF. The CDR3 nucleotides read TGTGCCAGCAGCCCCCCCGCCCCTAGAATGTGGGTAAGCTCCTACAATGAGCAGTTCTTC.

The chain links TRBV15 to TRBJ2-7; tentatively, D is TRBD1 (5 bases). CDR3 size: 14 residues. V was cut by 1 base and J by 1 base, with 8 bases left in between. Germline lookup yields CDR1 LNHNV and CDR2 YYDKDF (reference sequence). CDR3 amino acids: CATSRGDSSYEQYF. CDR3 bases: TGTGCCACCAGCAGAGGAGACAGTTCCTACGAGCAGTACTTC. The entire variable domain, with the rest obtained from reference TRBV15 and TRBJ2-7, is as follows: DAMVIQNPRYQVTQFGKPVTLSCSQTLNHNVMYWYQQKSSQAPKLLFHYYDKDFNNEADTPDNFQSRRPNTSFCFLDIRSPGLGDTAMYLCATSRGDSSYEQYFGPGTRLTVT.

This clone appeared a single time. The chain is built from TRBV27 and TRBJ2-1; D may be TRBD2 (6 bases). Germline V CDR1 and CDR2: MNHEY, SMNVEV (reference sequence). V was shortened by 5 bases and J by 7 bases, with 24 bases between the two germline ends. This CDR3 is built from 17 residues. CDR3 loop: CASSRPPQGGGRNEQFF. Here the CDR3 DNA reads TGTGCCAGCAGTCGTCCTCCCCAGGGAGGCGGACGGAATGAGCAGTTCTTC.

The chain carries TRBV9 and TRBJ2-1; the match to TRBD1 covers 9 bases. The CDR3 has 15 residues. V shed 3 bases and J 2 bases; nucleotides not matched to a gene: 3. The germline V gene encodes CDR1 SGDLS and CDR2 YYNGEE. The chain's CDR3 is CASSATGGTYNEQFF. CDR3 coding DNA: TGTGCCAGCAGCGCTACAGGGGGCACCTACAATGAGCAGTTCTTC.

This chain uses TRBV2 with TRBJ2-5; 7 bases are shared with TRBD2. The CDR3 consists of 15 residues. Per germline, CDR1 SNHLY and CDR2 FYNNEI. Trimming removed 3 bases from V and 2 bases from J; junction bases left unmatched: 6. Here the CDR3 reads CASSDGDYPQETQYF. Here the CDR3 DNA reads TGTGCCAGCAGTGACGGGGACTATCCTCAAGAGACCCAGTACTTC.

This chain connects TRBV5-1 to TRBJ1-1; unclear D gene. This CDR3 region has 13 residues. V dropped 9 bases and J dropped 5 bases, with 17 bases sitting between them. The germline gives CDR1 SGHRS, CDR2 YFSETQ. CDR3 DNA sequence: TGCGCCACCCGAACGTCGGGAGGGACTGAAGCTTTCTTT. It specifies CATRTSGGTEAFF.

This clone was seen just once. J is TRBJ1-1 and V is TRBV2; 7 nucleotides align to TRBD1. This CDR3 spans 14 amino acids. The germline V gene encodes CDR1 SNHLY and CDR2 FYNNEI. J lost 2 bases, V lost 4 bases, and 4 bases had no gene match. The CDR3, as DNA: TGTGCCAGCAGTGGGACAGGCAGAAACACTGAAGCTTTCTTT. Its translation is CASSGTGRNTEAFF.

The J gene is TRBJ2-2, the V gene TRBV10-3; D remains unclear. This CDR3 region has 14 residues. V shed 2 bases and J shed 4 bases, with 8 bases lying between them. Germline V gives CDR1 ENHRY, CDR2 SYGVKD. The CDR3, as DNA: TGTGCCATCAGTGAGGGTTACGGCACCGGGGAGCTGTTTTTT. Amino acids: CAISEGYGTGELFF.

CDR3 protein: CAWSRGINQPQHF. The CDR3 DNA reads as TGTGCCTGGAGTCGCGGAATAAATCAGCCCCAGCATTTT. V gene TRBV30 combines with J gene TRBJ1-5; D unclear. Trimming stripped 2 bases from V and 4 bases from J, with 9 bases between. In germline, CDR1 is GTSNPN, CDR2 SVGIG (reference sequence). The CDR3 is made up of 13 amino acids.

The chain has TRBV18 and TRBJ1-4, with 8 bases lining up with TRBD1. CDR3 length equals 15 residues. V trimming: 2 bases; J trimming: 5 bases; junction bases outside the gene matches: 4. CDR1 is KGHSH, CDR2 LQKENI, per germline. The CDR3 sequence is CASSPLRQGNEKLFF. CDR3 nucleotides: TGTGCCAGCTCACCATTGAGACAGGGGAATGAAAAACTGTTTTTT. Supplemented by reference TRBV18 and TRBJ1-4, the full variable domain reads NAGVMQNPRHLVRRRGQEARLRCSPMKGHSHVYWYRQLPEEGLKFMVYLQKENIIDESGMPKERFSAEFPKEGPSILRIQQVVRGDSAAYFCASSPLRQGNEKLFFGSGTQLSVL.

The chain joins TRBV28 to TRBJ2-1; TRBD2 matches 10 bases. This CDR3 is 16 amino acids long. From germline, CDR1 is MDHEN and CDR2 SYDVKM. J gave up 7 bases and V 2 bases, and 8 bases lay outside the gene matches. CDR3 region: CASSLELAGRVNEQFF. CDR3 bases: TGTGCCAGCAGTTTAGAACTAGCGGGAAGAGTAAATGAGCAGTTCTTC.

This rearrangement joins TRBV5-4 to TRBJ2-7, with TRBD2 matching 8 bases. The CDR3 loop spans 17 amino acids. The J segment lost 3 bases and the V segment lost 0 bases, leaving 11 bases of the junction unmatched. CDR1 SGHNT and CDR2 YYREEE come from the germline V gene (reference sequence). In DNA, the CDR3 is TGTGCCAGCAGCTTGGAAGGAGTTAGCGGGACCCTCTACGAGCAGTACTTC. It translates to CASSLEGVSGTLYEQYF. Complete variable domain (other parts from reference TRBV5-4 and TRBJ2-7): ETGVTQSPTHLIKTRGQQVTLRCSSQSGHNTVSWYQQALGQGPQFIFQYYREEENGRGNFPPRFSGLQFPNYSSELNVNALELDDSALYLCASSLEGVSGTLYEQYFGPGTRLTVT.